Below are 8 T cell receptor beta chains sequenced from a single sample in a study of response to subunit inactivated influenza vaccine. TCRdb independently ran MiXCR on the RT-PCR reads; one entry per CDR3 protein. The sample shows a few hundred thousand distinct CDR3 sequences, around 11% of them seen only once. The same sample was also studied in work on T cells expressing NK-cell markers. This second study says: 5'RACE template switching built TCR beta cDNA with unique molecular identifiers.

Sample: PBMCs from blood, taken on the day of vaccination. The origin of the receptors is a man over 45 who received an inactivated influenza vaccine.

This clonotype has ten or more counts. The chain is built from TRBV5-1 and TRBJ1-6; 8 nucleotides line up with TRBD1. This CDR3 contains 15 residues. V gave up 4 bases and J gave up 8 bases; unmatched junction bases: 8. Germline V gene data show CDR1 as SGHRS and CDR2 as YFSETQ. The CDR3 sequence is CASSQRQGYDSPLHF. The CDR3 DNA sequence: TGCGCCAGCAGCCAGCGACAGGGGTATGATTCACCCCTCCACTTT.

The chain is built from TRBV6-2 or TRBV6-3 and TRBJ2-3, with TRBD2 matching over 11 bases. The CDR3 sequence is 14 residues long. From germline, CDR1 is MNHEY and CDR2 SVGEGT. With V trimmed by 8 bases and J by 5 bases, 6 bases remained unmatched. CDR3 amino acids: CASVRLAGGDTQYF. CDR3 coding DNA: TGTGCCAGCGTAAGGCTAGCGGGGGGAGATACGCAGTATTTT.

This clonotype has at least ten counts. This chain links TRBV4-3 with TRBJ2-1, with D possibly TRBD1 on 7 matching bases. V was cut by 1 base and J by 8 bases, with 15 bases left in between. The CDR3 has 15 amino acids. The germline V gene encodes CDR1 LGHNA and CDR2 YSLEER. The CDR3 protein is CASSQGQGGQYEQFF. The CDR3 DNA is TGCGCCAGCAGCCAAGGACAGGGAGGACAATATGAGCAGTTCTTC.

The genes are TRBV20-1 and TRBJ2-7, with 8 bases matching TRBD1. Germline CDR1 is DFQATT and CDR2 is SNEGSKA (reference sequence). The trim removed 3 bases at V and 1 base at J, leaving 5 bases unmatched. CDR3 length equals 14 residues. CDR3 region: CSASWTGSSYEQYF. CDR3 nucleotides: TGCAGTGCTAGTTGGACAGGGTCGTCCTACGAGCAGTACTTC.

The CDR3 loop is CASSSTEGQGPYEQYF. CDR3 in DNA: TGTGCCAGCAGCTCTACAGAGGGACAGGGGCCCTACGAGCAGTACTTC. The gene calls are TRBV9 and TRBJ2-7, with 10 bases that match TRBD1. V lost 4 bases to trimming and J lost 2 bases; unmatched junction nucleotides: 9. The germline V gene has CDR1 SGDLS and CDR2 YYNGEE. The CDR3 extends over 16 amino acids.

This clonotype has a handful of counts. The CDR3 sequence: CSAPPLAGSGNTIYF. CDR3 bases: TGCAGTGCACCGCCGCTGGCCGGCTCTGGAAACACCATATATTTT. V is TRBV20-1 and J is TRBJ1-3, with D uncertain. CDR1 and CDR2 from the germline V gene are DFQATT and SNEGSKA (reference sequence). V shed 6 bases and J shed 0 bases, with 15 bases lying between them. The CDR3 totals 15 residues.

This clonotype has just a few counts. V usage is TRBV10-3 and J usage is TRBJ1-4, with D unresolved. Germline lookup yields CDR1 ENHRY and CDR2 SYGVKD. Trimming took 8 bases from V and 3 from J, leaving 10 bases between them. The CDR3 is 13 amino acids. The CDR3 loop reads CAIAGGANEKLFF. In nucleotides, the CDR3 is TGTGCCATCGCGGGTGGAGCTAATGAAAAACTGTTTTTT.

This clonotype was found a few times. The chain carries TRBV11-2 and TRBJ2-5; D not certain. Trimming took 2 bases from V and 3 from J, leaving 10 bases between them. Germline CDR1 is SGHAT and CDR2 is FQNNGV. The CDR3 length is 14 residues. CDR3 sequence: CASSLFAGEETQYF. The CDR3 nucleotides are TGTGCCAGCAGCTTATTTGCAGGTGAAGAGACCCAGTACTTC.